The following is a T cell receptor (beta chain) sequence with its context. Its ends do not fully match the called genes, so a read error is possible. CDR1 SEHNR and CDR2 FQNEAQ come from the germline V gene (reference sequence). CDR3 length: 14 amino acids. Negative isolation was used for CD8+ and CD4+ T cells, and FACS enrichment was applied to TEMRA cells. cDNA came from roughly 0.5 to 1 ug RNA primed by random hexamers. One entry per CDR3 protein results from TCRdb running MiXCR on the immunoSEQ multiplex PCR reads. Of 85,000 to 120,000 distinct CDR3 sequences listed, approximately 94% are singletons. The data were taken from a study of CD8 T cells in Susac syndrome. Study background: Within the group of sequenced Susac syndrome patients, five or six had active disease and eight were in remission.

The chain is built from TRBV7-9 and TRBJ2-3, with 7 bases fitting TRBD2. Sequences were obtained from CD8+ T cells from PBMCs. The origin of this receptor is a human donor with Susac syndrome. The CDR3 DNA sequence: TGTGCCAGCAGTTTAGCGGGCCACACAGATACGCAGTATTTT. Its translation is CASSLAGHTDTQYF.